The table lists the clone carrying this T cell receptor (beta chain) with a few counts. These data belong to a study of early T cells in non-severe SARS-CoV-2 infection. V was pared by 10 bases and J by 4 bases, with 19 bases between. Germline V gives CDR1 LNHDA, CDR2 SQIVND (reference sequence). CDR3 size: 15 residues. TCRdb ran MiXCR on the 5' RACE reads and lists one entry per CDR3 protein. Of more than 15,000 distinct CDR3 sequences in the sample, 5% were seen once. This chain links TRBV19 with TRBJ2-2; D is possibly TRBD2 (7 bases). The sample comprised whole blood. The source of this sequence is an adult who was a healthcare worker with PCR-confirmed SARS-CoV-2 infection or an uninfected control (not recorded which). CDR3 DNA sequence: TGTGCCACCCTCTATGCGGGGGCAGGCACCGGGGAGCTGTTTTTT. Its translation is CATLYAGAGTGELFF.